The present T cell receptor (beta chain) was sequenced within a study of Ad26.COV2.S vaccination and SARS-CoV-2 variants. Stated treatment: some 19 received Ad26.COV2.S at low or high dose, single or two shots; about 5 received placebo; per-sample allocation not given. At day 63 after the first vaccine or placebo injection, samples were drawn. Using immunoSEQ multiplex PCR, the repertoire was profiled, and TCRdb retains in-frame clones only, with some absent. The sample lists 300,000 to 400,000 clones; 80% to 90% were seen once. The CDR3 is 14 amino acids. Trimming left V 3 bases short and J 9 bases short, with 17 bases between. Germline loops: CDR1 MGHRA, CDR2 YSYEKL.

The V gene is TRBV4-1, the J gene TRBJ1-2, with no clear D. The specimen was peripheral blood, collected in a trial of Ad26.COV2.S vaccine versus placebo. The TCR was taken from a person aged 18-60 years who received the Ad26.COV2.S COVID-19 vaccine or a placebo. The CDR3 is CASSQARSPFRYTF. In DNA form, the CDR3 reads TGCGCCAGCAGCCAGGCCAGGAGCCCCTTCCGCTACACCTTC.